A single sample is the source of the 5 T cell receptor beta chains below, sequenced in a study of T cell responses to AZD1222 COVID-19 vaccine. Profiled with immunoSEQ multiplex PCR; TCRdb holds only in-frame clones, not every one. The table records 97,000 or so clones, about nine tenths of them present only once. The specimen comprised peripheral blood, sampled 28 days after the second AZD1222 dose. The receptor source for this set is an adult who received the AZD1222 COVID-19 vaccine.

The V call is TRBV12-3 or TRBV12-4, the J call TRBJ2-7; maybe TRBD1 (6 bases). Trimming stripped 3 bases from V and 6 bases from J, with 12 bases between. The CDR3 contains 13 residues. As DNA, the CDR3 is TGTGCCAGCAGTTTGGACAGAGGGGGCGAGCAGTACTTC. Translating it yields CASSLDRGGEQYF.

This chain joins TRBV18 and TRBJ1-5; D not certain. The CDR3 is 14 amino acids. Per germline, CDR1 KGHSH and CDR2 LQKENI. Trimming cost V 3 bases and J 2 bases, with 8 bases left between them. CDR3 sequence: CASSPQRGNQPQHF. The CDR3 DNA sequence: TGTGCCAGCTCACCGCAAAGGGGCAATCAGCCCCAGCATTTT. Drawing the rest from reference TRBV18 and TRBJ1-5, the complete variable domain is NAGVMQNPRHLVRRRGQEARLRCSPMKGHSHVYWYRQLPEEGLKFMVYLQKENIIDESGMPKERFSAEFPKEGPSILRIQQVVRGDSAAYFCASSPQRGNQPQHFGDGTRLSIL.

The CDR3 coding sequence is TGTGCCAGCAGCGCTCTCTTTCTAGCGCGCCCCTACAATGAGCAGTTCTTC. Encoded protein: CASSALFLARPYNEQFF. The gene calls are TRBV9 and TRBJ2-1, with a weak D call TRBD2 (6 bases). Germline V gene data show CDR1 as SGDLS and CDR2 as YYNGEE. CDR3 length: 17 amino acids. V was pared by 3 bases and J by 2 bases, with 18 bases between.

This chain connects TRBV6-7 to TRBJ2-1; 13 nucleotides match TRBD2. TRBV6-7 is reported as an ORF; its role is uncertain. This CDR3 is built from 18 residues. J lost 1 base, V lost 4 bases, and 7 bases had no gene match. CDR3 residues: CASSCPRTSGSSYNEQFF. CDR3 DNA sequence: TGTGCCAGCAGTTGCCCACGGACTAGCGGGAGTTCCTACAATGAGCAGTTCTTC.

This clone was detected once. The J gene is TRBJ1-1, the V gene TRBV19; D possibly corresponds to TRBD1 (5 bases). This CDR3 region has 14 residues. With 7 bases removed from V and 7 bases from J, the gap between germline ends came to 19 bases. Germline V lookup: CDR1 LNHDA, CDR2 SQIVND (reference sequence). The CDR3 loop reads CASIGTATPVEAFF. The CDR3 nucleotides are TGTGCCAGTATCGGGACCGCGACTCCGGTTGAAGCTTTCTTT.